The 11 T cell receptor beta chains reported below all come from one sample, sequenced in a study of shared clonotypes between healthy human individuals (dated by TCRdb to the early 2020s). Library creation used the immunoSEQ multiplex PCR assay. TCRdb provides this immuneACCESS table in a form limited to in-frame rearrangements. Some clones are lacking; in checked studies, under half of them reflect an unresolved V gene, and why the rest are absent is not known. The sample yields around 2.5 million clones; approximately 94% were counted once. About 0.34% of the sample is in the top ten clones. The sample was naive CD4+ T cells from PBMCs. Reading the label with the study, this specimen's cell subset or site is: CD45RA+ positively selected. The receptors shown here come from a man younger than 30 in good health. Some clones in this sample may be carry-over from other donors' samples.

This CDR3 is CAWSVQGTVYF. CDR3 coding DNA: TGTGCCTGGAGTGTACAGGGAACAGTGTACTTC. The chain uses TRBV30 and TRBJ2-7; possible D gene TRBD1, 6 bases. This CDR3 is 11 amino acids long. CDR1 and CDR2 from the germline V gene are GTSNPN and SVGIG (reference sequence). V lost 0 bases to trimming and J lost 12 bases, with 12 bases between them.

The chain combines TRBV6-5 with TRBJ1-1; perhaps TRBD1 as D (5 bases). V was shortened by 5 bases and J by 3 bases, with 10 bases between the two germline ends. The germline CDR1 and CDR2 sequences are MNHEY and SVGAGI. There are 13 residues in the CDR3. Here the CDR3 reads CASSPQGYTEAFF. In DNA, the CDR3 is TGTGCCAGCAGTCCCCAGGGATACACTGAAGCTTTCTTT.

This sequence joins TRBV7-2 and TRBJ1-5; TRBD1 matches at 8 bases. Germline V gives CDR1 SGHTA, CDR2 FQGNSA. J gave up 6 bases and V 4 bases, and 8 bases lay outside the gene matches. The CDR3 spans 15 residues. In DNA form, the CDR3 reads TGTGCCAGCAGCTCCGGACAGGGTGGAAGTCAGCCCCAGCATTTT. Translated, it gives CASSSGQGGSQPQHF.

The CDR3 reads CSVGGRAVETQYF. The CDR3 nucleotides are TGCAGCGTTGGTGGGAGGGCAGTAGAGACCCAGTACTTC. This sequence joins TRBV29-1 and TRBJ2-5; 7 bases are shared with TRBD2. V was clipped by 4 bases and J by 4 bases; unmatched bases: 6. The CDR3 is 13 amino acids. Looked up from germline, CDR1 is SQVTM and CDR2 is ANQGSEA.

CDR3 nucleotide sequence: TGCGCCAGCAGCCCCCAGACCGGGGGCACCTACGAGCAGTACTTC. Protein sequence: CASSPQTGGTYEQYF. This chain uses TRBV5-1 with TRBJ2-7; D is perhaps TRBD1 or TRBD2 (6 bases each). The CDR3 contains 15 residues. The germline V and J ends were trimmed by 4 bases and 2 bases, with 16 bases remaining between them. The germline V gene has CDR1 SGHRS and CDR2 YFSETQ.

This rearrangement joins TRBV28 to TRBJ2-6, with D perhaps matching TRBD2 (6 bases). V lost 2 bases to trimming and J lost 4 bases, with 15 bases between them. The CDR3 loop spans 17 amino acids. Germline V gene sequence: CDR1 MDHEN, CDR2 SYDVKM. The CDR3 spells CASSLIVGLAGANVLTF. CDR3 bases: TGTGCCAGCAGTTTAATTGTGGGACTGGCCGGGGCCAACGTCCTGACTTTC. The full variable domain, its missing parts supplied by reference TRBV28 and TRBJ2-6, is DVKVTQSSRYLVKRTGEKVFLECVQDMDHENMFWYRQDPGLGLRLIYFSYDVKMKEKGDIPEGYSVSREKKERFSLILESASTNQTSMYLCASSLIVGLAGANVLTFGAGSRLTVL.

A single count supports this clone. V usage is TRBV6-1 and J usage is TRBJ2-3, with a weak D call TRBD2 (6 bases). V lost 2 bases to trimming and J lost 3 bases, with 9 bases between them. Germline V CDR1 and CDR2: MNHNS, SASEGT. This CDR3 has 14 residues. Written as DNA, the CDR3 is TGTGCCAGCAGTGAACTAGCGACTACAGATACGCAGTATTTT. Protein: CASSELATTDTQYF.

On this clone: Other nucleotide sequences in the sample specify the same CDR3. V gene TRBV7-9 combines with J gene TRBJ1-1, with 7 bases fitting TRBD1. The germline CDR1 and CDR2 sequences are SEHNR and FQNEAQ (reference sequence). Trimming removed 2 bases from V and 4 bases from J; junction bases left unmatched: 4. CDR3 length equals 14 residues. The CDR3 sequence is CASSLIQGGTEAFF. CDR3 nucleotides: TGTGCCAGCAGCTTAATTCAGGGGGGCACTGAAGCTTTCTTT. Filled out from reference TRBV7-9 and TRBJ1-1, the complete variable domain reads DTGVSQNPRHKITKRGQNVTFRCDPISEHNRLYWYRQTLGQGPEFLTYFQNEAQLEKSRLLSDRFSAERPKGSFSTLEIQRTEQGDSAMYLCASSLIQGGTEAFFGQGTRLTVV.

The rearrangement links TRBV28 to TRBJ2-7; weak D call: TRBD2 (5 bases). The germline gives CDR1 MDHEN, CDR2 SYDVKM. CDR3 length: 18 amino acids. The germline V and J ends were trimmed by 6 bases and 3 bases, with 27 bases remaining between them. The CDR3 DNA reads as TGTGCCAGCAGCCCCATCGCGGTTTGGAGGACTGCTCGCTACGAGCAGTACTTC. This encodes CASSPIAVWRTARYEQYF.

The genes are TRBV5-1 and TRBJ2-5, with TRBD2 matching 7 bases. Germline trimming cut 5 bases from V and 3 bases from J; bases unmatched to any gene: 4. Germline V gives CDR1 SGHRS, CDR2 YFSETQ. This CDR3 has 13 amino acids. The CDR3 DNA sequence: TGCGCCAGCAGTGGCCTAGCGGAAGAGACCCAGTACTTC. This codes for CASSGLAEETQYF.

J is TRBJ1-2 and V is TRBV18, with D possibly TRBD1 on 5 matching bases. The V end was cut by 3 bases, the J end by 7 bases, with 15 bases between. The germline CDR1 and CDR2 sequences are KGHSH and LQKENI. This CDR3 contains 14 residues. For the CDR3, the DNA is TGTGCCAGCTCACCGGACACGGACGGGCGTGGCTACACCTTC. Its protein is CASSPDTDGRGYTF. Together with reference TRBV18 and TRBJ1-2, the CDR3 gives the full variable domain: NAGVMQNPRHLVRRRGQEARLRCSPMKGHSHVYWYRQLPEEGLKFMVYLQKENIIDESGMPKERFSAEFPKEGPSILRIQQVVRGDSAAYFCASSPDTDGRGYTFGSGTRLTVV.